These 23 T cell receptor beta chains came from one sample sequenced in a study of blood T cell repertoires in COVID-19. Using immunoSEQ multiplex PCR, the repertoire was profiled, and TCRdb retains in-frame clones only, with some absent. This sample has about 99,000 clones, with about 91% found just once. The sample comprised peripheral blood. The receptors were gathered from a human donor in a cohort sampled during active COVID-19.

This chain links TRBV19 with TRBJ2-1; 12 bases align to TRBD2. The CDR3 extends over 15 amino acids. The trim removed 6 bases at V and 0 bases at J, leaving 0 bases unmatched. Per germline, CDR1 LNHDA and CDR2 SQIVND (reference sequence). This chain's CDR3 is CASRTSGSSYNEQFF. The CDR3 DNA is TGTGCCAGTAGGACTAGCGGGAGCTCCTACAATGAGCAGTTCTTC.

The rearrangement joins TRBV5-6 to TRBJ2-1; TRBD1 aligns across 7 bases. The germline V gene encodes CDR1 SGHDT and CDR2 YYEEEE. This CDR3 contains 16 residues. The V gene end was trimmed by 0 bases and the J gene end by 3 bases; junction bases not matched to a gene: 6. This CDR3 is CASSLGGTVHYNEQFF. The CDR3 DNA is TGTGCCAGCAGCTTGGGGGGGACAGTCCACTACAATGAGCAGTTCTTC.

This rearrangement joins TRBV29-1 to TRBJ2-5, with 13 nucleotides matching TRBD2. V lost 1 base, J lost 4 bases, and 0 bases stayed unmatched. Germline V gene lookup returns CDR1 SQVTM and CDR2 ANQGSEA. The CDR3 has 14 amino acids. For the CDR3, the DNA is TGCAGCGTTGAAGGACTAGCGGGGGGAGAGACCCAGTACTTC. Translation: CSVEGLAGGETQYF.

The rearrangement links TRBV6-1 to TRBJ2-7; 9 bases align to TRBD1. Germline CDR1 is MNHNS and CDR2 is SASEGT. This CDR3 region has 15 residues. Unmatched junction bases numbered 6, after V lost 2 bases and J lost 4 bases. The CDR3 is CASSERQGEWYEQYF. DNA for the CDR3: TGTGCCAGCAGTGAACGACAGGGGGAATGGTACGAGCAGTACTTC.

V is TRBV13 and J is TRBJ2-3, with a weak D call TRBD2 (6 bases). The CDR3 is made up of 14 amino acids. CDR1 is PRHDT, CDR2 FYEKMQ, per germline (reference sequence). The ends were cut back, 5 bases at V and 6 bases at J, with 15 bases in the middle. DNA for the CDR3: TGTGCCAGCAGCACCTTAGCGGTCCGGGATACGCAGTATTTT. Translating it yields CASSTLAVRDTQYF.

The rearrangement joins TRBV6-5 to TRBJ2-7; tentative D call: TRBD1 (5 bases). CDR3 length equals 15 residues. Trimming removed 1 base from V and 0 bases from J, with 10 bases in between. Germline V gene lookup returns CDR1 MNHEY and CDR2 SVGAGI. The CDR3 loop is CASSYYQGLSYEQYF. In DNA, the CDR3 is TGTGCCAGCAGTTACTACCAGGGCCTCTCCTACGAGCAGTACTTC.

This chain uses TRBV5-1 with TRBJ1-2; the match to TRBD1 covers 7 bases. CDR3 length equals 14 residues. CDR1 is SGHRS, CDR2 YFSETQ, per germline. V lost 4 bases to trimming and J lost 5 bases; unmatched junction nucleotides: 8. CDR3 bases: TGCGCCAGCAGCAGACAGGGACCGTCGTATGGCTACACCTTC. The encoded protein is CASSRQGPSYGYTF.

This clone occurred once. A read error may account for a junction end that differs from germline. This chain joins TRBV7-3 and TRBJ2-2; 12 positions match TRBD2. Germline V gene sequence: CDR1 SGHTA, CDR2 FQGTGA. The CDR3 is 19 amino acids. CDR3: CASNLRTLAGGANTGELFF. Here the CDR3 DNA reads TGTGCCAGCAACTTAAGGACACTAGCGGGGGGCGCGAACACCGGGGAGCTGTTTTTT.

This rearrangement joins TRBV4-3 to TRBJ1-1; D possibly corresponds to TRBD1 (5 bases). Trimming took 4 bases from V and 1 from J, leaving 10 bases between them. From germline, CDR1 is LGHNA and CDR2 YSLEER. The CDR3 extends over 14 amino acids. The CDR3: CASSRTTENTEAFF. The CDR3, as DNA: TGCGCCAGCAGCCGAACGACAGAGAACACTGAAGCTTTCTTT.

J is TRBJ1-1 and V is TRBV5-6; D might be TRBD1 (5 bases). The CDR3 loop spans 15 amino acids. The germline V and J ends were trimmed by 2 bases and 6 bases, with 17 bases remaining between them. CDR1 SGHDT and CDR2 YYEEEE come from the germline V gene. CDR3 loop: CASSFEALWGAEAFF. The CDR3 nucleotides read TGTGCCAGCAGCTTTGAGGCGTTATGGGGGGCTGAAGCTTTCTTT.

The rearrangement uses TRBV7-3 and TRBJ2-5; TRBD2 aligns across 9 bases. From germline, CDR1 is SGHTA and CDR2 FQGTGA. The CDR3 has 13 amino acids. The ends lost 8 bases at V and 4 bases at J; junction bases unmatched: 5. The CDR3 DNA is TGTGCCAGCTTGGGCGGGGGGGCAGAGACCCAGTACTTC. It codes for CASLGGGAETQYF.

V is TRBV7-8 and J is TRBJ2-1; D not resolved. Germline assignment: CDR1 SGHVS and CDR2 FQNEAQ. V lost 1 base, J lost 4 bases, and 17 bases lay in between. CDR3 length equals 17 residues. CDR3 nucleotide sequence: TGTGCCAGCAGCTTAGTGCTACAGTCTTTTGAATACAATGAGCAGTTCTTC. Its protein product is CASSLVLQSFEYNEQFF.

This chain links TRBV13 with TRBJ1-6, with 7 positions matching TRBD1. The CDR3 covers 15 residues. V dropped 3 bases and J dropped 7; count of bases not matched to a gene: 6. The V gene's germline CDR1 is PRHDT and CDR2 FYEKMQ (reference sequence). This CDR3 reads CASSFKQGRNSPLHF. CDR3 sequence (DNA): TGTGCCAGCAGCTTCAAACAGGGGAGGAATTCACCCCTCCACTTT.

This chain joins TRBV2 and TRBJ2-7; TRBD2 matches 9 bases. The CDR3 contains 15 residues. The germline CDR1 and CDR2 sequences are SNHLY and FYNNEI. The V and J ends lost 1 base and 4 bases, in that order; junction bases with no gene match: 5. CDR3 sequence: CASSEGAGGPYEQYF. The DNA for the CDR3 is TGTGCCAGCAGTGAAGGGGCGGGAGGGCCTTACGAGCAGTACTTC.

The chain has TRBV3-1 (or the pseudogene TRBV3-2) and TRBJ2-7; perhaps TRBD2 as D (5 bases). The CDR3 contains 15 residues. Germline V CDR1 and CDR2: LGHDT, YNNKEL (reference sequence). V lost 1 base and J lost 3, with 13 bases in between. CDR3 region: CASSQAFQAGYEQYF. The CDR3 bases are TGTGCCAGCAGCCAAGCTTTTCAGGCGGGCTACGAGCAGTACTTC.

V and J are TRBV5-4 and TRBJ2-3; the D gene is possibly TRBD1 (7 bases). From germline, CDR1 is SGHNT and CDR2 YYREEE (reference sequence). V was pared by 4 bases and J by 4 bases, with 16 bases between. The CDR3 sequence is 15 residues long. This CDR3 is CASSRIAGQSDTQYF. The CDR3 DNA reads TGTGCCAGCAGCCGAATTGCGGGACAGTCAGATACGCAGTATTTT.

The CDR3, as DNA: TGTGCCAGCACCAGACAGGGGGCGTTTTCTGAAAACTATGGCTACACCTTC. This sequence encodes CASTRQGAFSENYGYTF. The gene calls are TRBV7-2 and TRBJ1-2; TRBD1 aligns across 10 bases. After removal of 7 bases from V and 2 bases from J, the junction contained 13 bases not matched to a gene. This CDR3 is 17 amino acids long. The germline gives CDR1 SGHTA, CDR2 FQGNSA. Complete variable domain (other parts from reference TRBV7-2 and TRBJ1-2): GAGVSQSPSNKVTEKGKDVELRCDPISGHTALYWYRQSLGQGLEFLIYFQGNSAPDKSGLPSDRFSAERTGGSVSTLTIQRTQQEDSAVYLCASTRQGAFSENYGYTFGSGTRLTVV.

The chain carries TRBV4-1 and TRBJ1-1, with unresolved D. The CDR3 is made up of 13 amino acids. CDR1 and CDR2 (germline): MGHRA, YSYEKL. With 3 bases removed from V and 3 bases from J, the gap between germline ends came to 8 bases. CDR3 protein: CASSQRSDTEAFF. For the CDR3, the DNA is TGCGCCAGCAGCCAGCGGTCGGACACTGAAGCTTTCTTT.

A remark on this clone: A much larger clone differs from this one at a single base, so this may be a read error. This chain links TRBV6-4 with TRBJ2-2, with 7 bases matching TRBD1. Unmatched junction bases numbered 0, after V lost 4 bases and J lost 1 base. Germline CDR1 reads MRHNA; CDR2 reads SNTAGT. The CDR3 has 14 residues. The CDR3 DNA sequence: TGTGCCAGCAGTGGGACAGGGAACACCGGGGAGCTGTTTTTT. Its protein product is CASSGTGNTGELFF.

This clone was counted once. The chain carries TRBV18 and TRBJ2-2; TRBD2 matches 12 bases. V was pared by 2 bases and J by 3 bases, with 13 bases of the junction left unmatched. CDR1 is KGHSH and CDR2 is LQKENI in the germline V gene. This CDR3 has 20 amino acids. The CDR3 DNA is TGTGCCAGCTCACCAAATTTCGCTAGCGGGAGGGCCATGGACACCGGGGAGCTGTTTTTT. Residues: CASSPNFASGRAMDTGELFF.

The chain uses TRBV6-5 and TRBJ1-4; D is undetermined. Germline loops: CDR1 MNHEY, CDR2 SVGAGI. CDR3 length equals 15 residues. V was trimmed by 0 bases and J by 7 bases, leaving 12 bases between them. In DNA, the CDR3 is TGTGCCAGCAGTTACTCTAGGCCAGGTGGTGAAAAACTGTTTTTT. Protein sequence: CASSYSRPGGEKLFF.

The V call is TRBV11-2, the J call TRBJ2-7; 8 nucleotides align to TRBD2. CDR1 is SGHAT, CDR2 FQNNGV, per germline. CDR3 length: 15 amino acids. Unmatched junction bases numbered 4, after V lost 0 bases and J lost 3 bases. For the CDR3, the DNA is TGTGCCAGCAGCTTAGACCCGGGACTAGGCTACGAGCAGTACTTC. Translating it yields CASSLDPGLGYEQYF.

This clone was seen a handful of times. In nucleotides, the CDR3 is TGTGCCAGCAGCTTGCCGGGGGTCGAGACACCCCTCCACTTT. Its protein product is CASSLPGVETPLHF. The chain has TRBV5-4 and TRBJ1-6; maybe TRBD1 (5 bases). This CDR3 is built from 14 residues. V lost 1 base to trimming and J lost 11 bases, with 13 bases between them. Germline CDR1 is SGHNT and CDR2 is YYREEE (reference sequence).